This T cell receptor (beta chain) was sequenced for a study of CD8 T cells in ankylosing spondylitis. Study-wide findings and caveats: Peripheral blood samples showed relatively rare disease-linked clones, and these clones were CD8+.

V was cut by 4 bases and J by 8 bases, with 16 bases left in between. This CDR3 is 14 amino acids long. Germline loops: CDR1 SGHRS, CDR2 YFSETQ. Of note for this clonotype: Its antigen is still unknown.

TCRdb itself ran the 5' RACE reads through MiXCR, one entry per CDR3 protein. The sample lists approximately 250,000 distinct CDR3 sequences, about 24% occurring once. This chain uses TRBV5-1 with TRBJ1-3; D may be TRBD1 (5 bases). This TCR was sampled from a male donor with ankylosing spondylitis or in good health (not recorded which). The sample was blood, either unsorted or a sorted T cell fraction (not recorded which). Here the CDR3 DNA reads TGCGCCAGCAGCGCAGGGACCGCGAGGGACACCATATATTTT. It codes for CASSAGTARDTIYF.